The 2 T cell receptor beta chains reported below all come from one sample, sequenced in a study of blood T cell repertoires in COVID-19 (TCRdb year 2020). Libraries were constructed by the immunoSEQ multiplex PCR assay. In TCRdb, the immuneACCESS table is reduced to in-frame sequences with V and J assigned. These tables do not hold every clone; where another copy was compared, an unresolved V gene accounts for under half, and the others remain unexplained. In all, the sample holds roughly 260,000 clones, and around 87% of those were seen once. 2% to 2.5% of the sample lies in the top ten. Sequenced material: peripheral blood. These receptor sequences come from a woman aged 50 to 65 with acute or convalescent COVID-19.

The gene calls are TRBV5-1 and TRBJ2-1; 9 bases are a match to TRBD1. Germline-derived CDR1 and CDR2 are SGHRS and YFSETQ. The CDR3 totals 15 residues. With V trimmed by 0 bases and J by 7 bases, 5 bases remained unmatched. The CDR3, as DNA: TGCGCCAGCAGCTTGGTTACAGGGGGCTTGAATGAGCAGTTCTTC. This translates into CASSLVTGGLNEQFF.

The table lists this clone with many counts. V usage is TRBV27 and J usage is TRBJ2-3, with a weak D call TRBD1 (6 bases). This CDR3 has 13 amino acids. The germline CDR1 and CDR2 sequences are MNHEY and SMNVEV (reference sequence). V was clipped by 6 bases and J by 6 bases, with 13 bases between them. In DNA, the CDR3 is TGTGCCAGCAGCCGACAGGATTTGGATACGCAGTATTTT. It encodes CASSRQDLDTQYF.